The 9 T cell receptor beta chains listed next were all sequenced from one sample in a study of blood T cell repertoires in COVID-19. Here immunoSEQ multiplex PCR was the method, and the copy in TCRdb shows in-frame clones only, minus some. The sample contains a few hundred thousand clones, about 90% of which appear only once. Sequencing was done on a sample of peripheral blood. These receptors came from a woman aged 25 to 39 with COVID-19, enrolled during active disease.

The chain employs TRBV5-5 and TRBJ1-6; the D gene is possibly TRBD1 (5 bases). The CDR3 is 15 residues long. The germline V gene has CDR1 SGHKS and CDR2 YYEKEE (reference sequence). V was pared by 4 bases and J by 10 bases, with 18 bases between. The CDR3 protein is CASSATGTGGSPLHF. The CDR3 coding sequence is TGTGCCAGCAGCGCAACCGGGACCGGGGGGTCACCCCTCCACTTT.

This clone was observed a single time. The chain links TRBV18 to TRBJ2-7; D ambiguous. The ends were cut back, 1 base at V and 2 bases at J, with 9 bases in the middle. The CDR3 has 14 residues. Germline lookup yields CDR1 KGHSH and CDR2 LQKENI. The DNA of the CDR3 is TGTGCCAGCTCACCACGGCCGGAGACCTACGAGCAGTACGTC. This gives the protein CASSPRPETYEQYV.

This rearrangement joins TRBV4-3 to TRBJ2-2; D not resolved. This CDR3 has 15 amino acids. The V gene lost 6 bases and the J gene lost 0 bases, with 11 bases spanning the gap. CDR1 LGHNA and CDR2 YSLEER come from the germline V gene. DNA for the CDR3: TGCGCCAGCAGTGCGGCAGACTCGAACACCGGGGAGCTGTTTTTT. Protein product: CASSAADSNTGELFF.

The CDR3 region has the DNA TGTGCTAGTGCCTCTCGAGTTGAGCAGTTCTTC. Encoded protein: CASASRVEQFF. The J gene is TRBJ2-1, the V gene TRBV12-5; D unresolved. CDR1 and CDR2 (germline): LGHNT, FRNRAP. V was shortened by 7 bases and J by 9 bases, with 10 bases between the two germline ends. The CDR3 is 11 residues long. Supplemented by reference TRBV12-5 and TRBJ2-1, the full variable domain reads DARVTQTPRHKVTEMGQEVTMRCQPILGHNTVFWYRQTMMQGLELLAYFRNRAPLDDSGMPKDRFSAEMPDATLATLKIQPSEPRDSAVYFCASASRVEQFFGPGTRLTVL.

The gene calls are TRBV7-8 and TRBJ2-1, with TRBD2 matching 7 bases. V lost 3 bases and J lost 3; bases outside the gene matches: 2. This CDR3 region has 14 residues. CDR1 and CDR2 from the germline V gene are SGHVS and FQNEAQ. CDR3 residues: CASSLAGDYNEQFF. CDR3 coding DNA: TGTGCCAGCAGCTTGGCGGGGGACTACAATGAGCAGTTCTTC. Full variable domain (outside the CDR3, taken from reference TRBV7-8 and TRBJ2-1): GAGVSQSPRYKVAKRGQDVALRCDPISGHVSLFWYQQALGQGPEFLTYFQNEAQLDKSGLPSDRFFAERPEGSVSTLKIQRTQQEDSAVYLCASSLAGDYNEQFFGPGTRLTVL.

This chain links TRBV29-1 with TRBJ1-1; 7 bases match TRBD1. Trimming removed 4 bases from V and 4 bases from J; junction bases left unmatched: 6. The CDR3 is 13 amino acids. Germline loops: CDR1 SQVTM, CDR2 ANQGSEA. The CDR3 loop reads CSVVGQPGTEAFF. For the CDR3, the DNA is TGCAGCGTTGTGGGACAGCCCGGCACTGAAGCTTTCTTT.

A remark on this clone: The same CDR3 arises from other DNA sequences in this sample as well. The chain recombines TRBV12-3 or TRBV12-4 with TRBJ1-5; the D gene is possibly TRBD1 (5 bases). CDR3 size: 13 residues. V gave up 3 bases and J gave up 7 bases, with 10 bases separating them. CDR3 DNA: TGTGCCAGCAGTTTGGGTCAGGGACAGCCCCAGCATTTT. Protein: CASSLGQGQPQHF.

The rearrangement uses TRBV3-1 (or the pseudogene TRBV3-2) and TRBJ2-5, with 7 bases aligning to TRBD2. Unmatched junction bases numbered 2, after V lost 4 bases and J lost 3 bases. The length of the CDR3 is 13 residues. The V gene's germline CDR1 is LGHDT and CDR2 YNNKEL (reference sequence). The CDR3 is CASSRGGEETQYF. The DNA of the CDR3 is TGTGCCAGCAGCCGGGGGGGAGAAGAGACCCAGTACTTC.

The genes are TRBV5-4 and TRBJ2-5, with 13 bases identical to TRBD2. CDR3 length: 18 residues. The trim removed 4 bases at V and 5 bases at J, leaving 14 bases unmatched. Germline V lookup: CDR1 SGHNT, CDR2 YYREEE (reference sequence). The DNA of the CDR3 is TGTGCCAGCAGCCTAGCGACTAGCGGGAGGCGCCTCCCGGAGACCCAGTACTTC. This gives the protein CASSLATSGRRLPETQYF.